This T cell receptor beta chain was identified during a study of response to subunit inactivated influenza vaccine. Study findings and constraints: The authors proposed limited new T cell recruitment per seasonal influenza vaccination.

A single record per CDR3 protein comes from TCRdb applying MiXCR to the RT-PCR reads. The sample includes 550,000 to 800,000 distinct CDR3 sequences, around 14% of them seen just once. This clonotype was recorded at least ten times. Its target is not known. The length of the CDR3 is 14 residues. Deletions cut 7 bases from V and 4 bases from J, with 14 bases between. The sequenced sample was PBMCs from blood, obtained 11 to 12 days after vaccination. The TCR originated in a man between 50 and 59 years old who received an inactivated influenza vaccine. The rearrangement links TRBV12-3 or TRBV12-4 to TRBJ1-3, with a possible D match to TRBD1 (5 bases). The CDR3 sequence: CASKGRKDGNTIYF. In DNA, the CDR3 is TGTGCCAGCAAGGGGAGGAAGGACGGAAACACCATATATTTT.